This T cell receptor (beta chain) was recovered during a study of T-cell reconstitution after alpha-beta-depleted transplantation in children listed by TCRdb under 2016. In terms of the full investigation: Using TCR repertoire profiling, the study followed T-cell immune reconstitution in a quantitative way in children after TCRalphabeta/CD19-depleted allogeneic hematopoietic cell transplantation. Broader findings and caveats from the paper: The apparently early alphabetaT-cell count recovery about two months after transplant was reportedly dependent on only several hundred rapidly expanded clones derived from non-depleted graft cells. In some patients, high TCRbeta diversity at day 60 was attributed to recipient T cells and intrathymic progenitors that had survived conditioning. Over subsequent months, a decline in hyperexpanded clone frequencies was noted, and after one year, T-cell counts and TCRbeta diversity were mostly ascribed to newly produced T cells.

This clonotype appeared a few times. Its antigen remains undetermined. It has no much larger one-base neighbor in the sample; base qualities were not kept. Taken with the paper, the label for treatment or condition translates to: allogeneic hematopoietic cell transplantation with graft depleted of TCRalphabeta T cells and CD19 B cells. The children who served as transplant recipients had been given grafts of TCRalphabeta/CD19-depleted allogeneic hematopoietic cells. According to the germline V gene, CDR1 reads MNHNS and CDR2 reads SASEGT. V was cut back by 1 base and J by 8 bases, leaving a gap of 14 bases between them. From the cysteine through the phenylalanine, the CDR3 covers 15 amino acids. Only CDR3 DNA remains: 45 bases, in frame from the first base. The library relied on PCR. Sequenced using an Illumina HiSeq 2500. TCR libraries were prepared with molecular barcoding, using unique molecular identifiers to normalize TCRbeta repertoire quantification. The public reads were reprocessed in TCRdb via fastp at Q25 and MiXCR, keeping in-frame beta chains. Rows with one shared CDR3 protein collapse into an entry with the most common genes and DNA. The sample table shows fewer than 550,000 distinct CDR3 sequences, and about an eighth are seen once. The ten largest clones take up roughly 15% of the sample.

The sample consisted of PBMCs, mostly from graft donor cells, taken 180 days after TCRalphabeta/CD19-depleted stem cell transplant. This TCR was sampled from a female patient aged 2-15 years who had a stem cell transplant for aplastic anemia, so the T cells may come from the graft donor. The V gene is TRBV6-1 and the J gene is TRBJ1-4; the D gene assignment is ambiguous. The CDR3 protein is CASSEELNRGEKLFF. The DNA is TGTGCCAGCAGTGAAGAACTCAACAGAGGGGAAAAACTGTTTTTT.